These T cell receptor beta chains were read from a single sample in a study of blood T cell repertoires in COVID-19. Clones were sequenced by immunoSEQ multiplex PCR, and TCRdb holds only the in-frame ones, with some missing. The repertoire includes 200,000 to 250,000 clones, approximately 83% of them detected once, and approximately 3% sits in the top ten. Sequenced input: peripheral blood. All receptors derive from a woman in her twenties or thirties who had recovered from COVID-19. Each CDR3 is given with its conserved first and last residue. The D gene is left open where the match is weak. A clone size is listed for some rows: how often the clone was seen (once, few, many), or a class if it is expanded.

V gene	D gene	clone size	J gene	CDR3 protein	CDR3 DNA
TRBV5-1	TRBD2	-	TRBJ2-7	CASSFGLAGGSAYEQYF	TGCGCCAGCAGTTTTGGACTAGCGGGGGGATCAGCCTACGAGCAGTACTTC
TRBV14	TRBD1	-	TRBJ2-2	CASSQRTGSDTGELFF	TGTGCCAGCAGCCAACGGACAGGGTCGGACACCGGGGAGCTGTTTTTT
TRBV24-1	-	-	TRBJ2-7	CATSDLGPNYEQYF	TGTGCCACCAGTGATTTGGGGCCCAACTACGAGCAGTACTTC
TRBV25-1	-	-	TRBJ1-4	CASSLRGGLNEKLFF	TGTGCCAGCAGTCTTCGGGGGGGCCTTAATGAAAAACTGTTTTTT
TRBV28	TRBD1	once	TRBJ1-1	CASSTQGGNTEAFF	TGTGCCAGCAGTACCCAGGGGGGAAACACTGAAGCTTTCTTT
TRBV7-9	-	-	TRBJ1-2	CASSPSETGKLLYGYTF	TGTGCCAGCAGCCCAAGTGAAACCGGGAAACTTCTCTATGGCTACACCTTC
TRBV7-9	-	-	TRBJ1-2	CASSHTRVSSWFGYTF	TGTGCCAGCAGCCACACCAGGGTGTCTTCATGGTTTGGCTACACCTTC
TRBV6-4	TRBD1	-	TRBJ1-2	CASRRTGTGGTNYGYTF	TGTGCCAGCAGGAGAACCGGGACAGGGGGCACTAACTATGGCTACACCTTC
TRBV4-3	-	-	TRBJ1-4	CASSHHRASNEKLFF	TGCGCCAGCAGCCATCACAGGGCCTCCAATGAAAAACTGTTTTTT
TRBV2	-	-	TRBJ1-6	CASSEAVRDISPLHF	TGTGCCAGCAGTGAAGCGGTTCGGGATATCTCACCCCTCCACTTT
TRBV7-6	-	-	TRBJ1-4	CASSNQGGTNEKLFF	TGTGCCAGCAGCAACCAGGGAGGGACTAATGAAAAACTGTTTTTT
TRBV7-2	TRBD2	-	TRBJ2-2	CASSLVLAGARANTGELFF	TGTGCCAGCAGCTTAGTACTAGCGGGGGCCCGAGCGAACACCGGGGAGCTGTTTTTT
TRBV6-1	TRBD1	-	TRBJ1-5	CASSEGTGGNQPQHF	TGTGCCAGCAGTGAAGGGACAGGGGGCAATCAGCCCCAGCATTTT
TRBV2	-	-	TRBJ2-7	CASKPLGWRNPASSYEQYF	TGTGCCAGCAAACCACTGGGCTGGAGGAACCCGGCGAGCTCCTACGAGCAGTACTTC
TRBV5-1	-	-	TRBJ2-5	CASSFSLQETQYF	TGCGCCAGCAGCTTCTCGTTACAAGAGACCCAGTACTTC
TRBV5-1	-	few	TRBJ2-7	CASSLEGWDYEQYF	TGCGCCAGCAGCTTGGAGGGGTGGGACTACGAGCAGTACTTC
TRBV7-2	-	-	TRBJ2-5	CASGPGGETQYF	TGTGCCAGCGGCCCTGGGGGCGAGACCCAGTACTTC
TRBV18	TRBD2	-	TRBJ2-3	CASSPTSLDTDTQYF	TGTGCCAGCTCGCCGACTAGCTTAGATACAGATACGCAGTATTTT
TRBV18	TRBD1	-	TRBJ2-5	CASTGTAEETQYF	TGTGCCAGCACCGGGACAGCAGAAGAGACCCAGTACTTC
TRBV6-5	-	-	TRBJ2-3	CASSYGAGWGTDTQYF	TGTGCCAGCAGTTACGGGGCAGGGTGGGGCACAGATACGCAGTATTTT
TRBV18	TRBD1	-	TRBJ1-3	CASSPILQGRGNTIYF	TGTGCCAGCTCACCAATTTTACAGGGGAGAGGAAACACCATATATTTT
TRBV19	TRBD2	-	TRBJ2-7	CASSTAGTSGGFSYEQYF	TGTGCCAGTAGTACAGCCGGGACTAGCGGGGGGTTCTCCTACGAGCAGTACTTC
TRBV4-3	-	-	TRBJ1-2	CASSRISGGDYGYTF	TGCGCCAGCAGCCGAATCTCGGGGGGCGACTATGGCTACACCTTC
TRBV5-1	-	-	TRBJ1-1	CASSLQTVNTEAFF	TGCGCCAGCAGCCTTCAGACAGTTAACACTGAAGCTTTCTTT
TRBV5-4	TRBD1	-	TRBJ1-2	CASSTDRVGYTF	TGTGCCAGCAGCACCGACAGGGTTGGCTACACCTTC
TRBV6-1	-	-	TRBJ2-7	CASSEGDGAGSYEQYF	TGTGCCAGCAGTGAAGGGGACGGCGCGGGGAGCTACGAGCAGTACTTC
TRBV7-9	-	-	TRBJ1-4	CATQYSGGRINEKLFF	TGTGCCACCCAGTACAGCGGCGGTCGAATTAATGAAAAACTGTTTTTT
TRBV11-2	TRBD1	-	TRBJ2-7	CASSLDSVRRGTYEQYF	TGTGCCAGCAGCTTAGATTCGGTCCGCAGGGGGACCTACGAGCAGTACTTC
TRBV5-6	-	few	TRBJ2-2	CASSSSGLRATGELFF	TGTGCCAGCAGCTCCTCAGGGTTAAGGGCGACCGGGGAGCTGTTTTTT
TRBV5-1	-	once	TRBJ1-2	CASSLDTPERGYTF	TGCGCCAGCAGCTTGGACACACCCGAGCGCGGCTACACCTTC
TRBV27	TRBD1	once	TRBJ1-2	CASSKEGQAYGYTF	TGTGCCAGCAGTAAAGAGGGACAGGCCTATGGCTACACCTTC
TRBV12-3/TRBV12-4	-	-	TRBJ1-6	CASSLGRNSPLHF	TGTGCCAGCAGTTTGGGGCGGAATTCACCCCTCCACTTT
TRBV15	-	-	TRBJ2-3	CATSSTVGFTDTQYF	TGTGCCACCAGCAGCACAGTTGGTTTTACAGATACGCAGTATTTT
TRBV6-7	-	-	TRBJ1-1	CASPRERLGTEAFF	TGTGCCAGCCCCCGGGAGCGGTTAGGCACTGAAGCTTTCTTT
TRBV5-1	-	-	TRBJ2-3	CASSFTGSTDTQYF	TGCGCCAGCAGCTTTACAGGGAGCACAGATACGCAGTATTTT
TRBV29-1	-	-	TRBJ2-7	CSASTGTLFEQYF	TGCAGCGCAAGCACCGGGACTCTCTTCGAGCAGTACTTC
TRBV11-2	TRBD1	once	TRBJ2-1	CASSGTGGGYNEQFF	TGTGCCAGCAGCGGGACAGGGGGGGGCTACAATGAGCAGTTCTTC
TRBV2	-	-	TRBJ2-2	CASSVLISTGELFF	TGTGCCAGCAGCGTTCTTATCAGCACCGGGGAGCTGTTTTTT
TRBV5-1	-	-	TRBJ2-3	CASSLGDVAFTDTQYF	TGCGCCAGCAGCTTGGGAGACGTAGCATTCACAGATACGCAGTATTTT
TRBV19	-	-	TRBJ1-1	CATKTTDMNTEAFF	TGTGCCACGAAGACGACAGACATGAACACTGAAGCTTTCTTT
TRBV12-2	-	-	TRBJ1-5	CASRLANNKPWAGIYSNQPQHF	TGTGCAAGTCGCTTAGCGAATAATAAGCCTTGGGCAGGGATCTATAGCAATCAGCCCCAGCATTTT
TRBV19	TRBD1	-	TRBJ2-3	CASSLLPGTGSTDTQYF	TGTGCCAGTAGTCTCTTACCGGGGACAGGGAGCACAGATACGCAGTATTTT
TRBV5-1	-	-	TRBJ2-5	CASSLMNPGEGTQYF	TGCGCCAGCAGCTTGATGAACCCCGGAGAGGGGACCCAGTACTTC
TRBV4-1	-	-	TRBJ2-6	CASSQESNPSGANVLTF	TGCGCCAGCAGCCAAGAGAGCAATCCCTCTGGGGCCAACGTCCTGACTTTC
TRBV4-1	-	-	TRBJ2-1	CASSQYGPAGEQFF	TGCGCCAGCAGCCAGTATGGGCCTGCTGGTGAGCAGTTCTTC
TRBV7-2	-	-	TRBJ1-1	CASSLGWRDTEAFF	TGTGCCAGCAGCTTAGGGTGGAGGGATACTGAAGCTTTCTTT
TRBV7-9	TRBD1	-	TRBJ2-1	CASSPKLRQGTEQFF	TGTGCCAGCAGCCCAAAACTCAGACAGGGGACTGAGCAGTTCTTC
TRBV14	-	-	TRBJ2-1	CASSHNNEQFF	TGTGCCAGCAGCCACAATAATGAGCAGTTCTTC
TRBV4-3	-	-	TRBJ1-2	CASSQGGSYYGYTF	TGCGCCAGCAGCCAAGGCGGCAGCTACTATGGCTACACCTTC
TRBV2	-	few	TRBJ2-7	CASSQGYEQYF	TGTGCCAGCAGTCAGGGATACGAGCAGTACTTC
TRBV5-1	-	-	TRBJ2-3	CASSLRQGSTGTQYF	TGCGCCAGCAGCTTGAGGCAGGGCAGCACGGGTACGCAGTATTTT